This T cell receptor beta chain stems from a study of CD8+ T cells in alopecia areata. Study overall: The protocol delivered tofacitinib for 6 to 18 months, then withdrew it for 6 months.

This CDR3 is 13 amino acids long. V dropped 0 bases and J dropped 6; count of bases not matched to a gene: 4. Germline V CDR1 and CDR2: GTSNPN, SVGIG (reference sequence). Following extraction, RNA underwent reverse transcription to cDNA, which served as the sequencing template. The method was immunoSEQ multiplex PCR; TCRdb's version includes in-frame clones alone and lacks a portion of them. Among 95,000 to 100,000 clones listed, 60% were seen once. Treatment reported: oral pan-JAK inhibitor, 5-10 mg twice daily. With regard to this clone: Its antigen is as yet unknown.

Study-level points and caveats: Scalp clonality and expanded CD8+ clones among the top 100 were significantly decreased by tofacitinib. Under tofacitinib, numerous expanded lesional clonotypes remained detectable in scalp and blood. Clarity of TCR sharing across patients fell short of that in mice, possibly HLA-related.

The gene calls are TRBV30 and TRBJ2-7; 8 bases line up with TRBD1. The receptor was derived from a human donor with alopecia areata. The specimen was CD8+ T cells sorted from blood, collected between weeks 55 and 65, from a patient treated with tofacitinib. The CDR3 DNA is TGTGCCTGGAGTGTAGGTGACAGGGGCGAGCAGTACTTC. Translated, it gives CAWSVGDRGEQYF. Together with reference TRBV30 and TRBJ2-7, the CDR3 gives the full variable domain: SQTIHQWPATLVQPVGSPLSLECTVEGTSNPNLYWYRQAAGRGLQLLFYSVGIGQISSEVPQNLSASRPQDRQFILSSKKLLLSDSGFYLCAWSVGDRGEQYFGPGTRLTVT.